This TCR beta chain was sequenced for a study of lymphopenia after photon versus proton radiotherapy. Findings of the study overall: Relative stability marked proton patients; photon patients lost diversity and naive cells. Larger post-nadir TCR diversity loss correlated inversely with survival in deceased patients. Post-nadir diversity loss with photons came from oligoclonal expansion, particularly CD8+ Temra cells. Only patients who died were analyzed for survival; proton advantage is unproven.

As regards this clone: What it binds is unknown.

Generated by immunoSEQ multiplex PCR, the TCRdb table keeps only in-frame clones and is missing some. The table includes approximately 70,000 clones, around 87% detected once. The CDR3 has 14 residues. The ends were cut back, 1 base at V and 8 bases at J, with 11 bases in the middle. The germline CDR1 and CDR2 sequences are SGHDN and FVKESK. Specimen: peripheral blood, collected from a patient treated with proton-based radiotherapy. The TCR sequence derives from a man older than 75 with esophageal cancer. The chain joins TRBV14 to TRBJ1-4, with D uncertain. For the CDR3, the DNA is TGTGCCAGCAGCCAAGGTGGTGTGTGGGAAAAACTGTTTTTT. Its translation is CASSQGGVWEKLFF.